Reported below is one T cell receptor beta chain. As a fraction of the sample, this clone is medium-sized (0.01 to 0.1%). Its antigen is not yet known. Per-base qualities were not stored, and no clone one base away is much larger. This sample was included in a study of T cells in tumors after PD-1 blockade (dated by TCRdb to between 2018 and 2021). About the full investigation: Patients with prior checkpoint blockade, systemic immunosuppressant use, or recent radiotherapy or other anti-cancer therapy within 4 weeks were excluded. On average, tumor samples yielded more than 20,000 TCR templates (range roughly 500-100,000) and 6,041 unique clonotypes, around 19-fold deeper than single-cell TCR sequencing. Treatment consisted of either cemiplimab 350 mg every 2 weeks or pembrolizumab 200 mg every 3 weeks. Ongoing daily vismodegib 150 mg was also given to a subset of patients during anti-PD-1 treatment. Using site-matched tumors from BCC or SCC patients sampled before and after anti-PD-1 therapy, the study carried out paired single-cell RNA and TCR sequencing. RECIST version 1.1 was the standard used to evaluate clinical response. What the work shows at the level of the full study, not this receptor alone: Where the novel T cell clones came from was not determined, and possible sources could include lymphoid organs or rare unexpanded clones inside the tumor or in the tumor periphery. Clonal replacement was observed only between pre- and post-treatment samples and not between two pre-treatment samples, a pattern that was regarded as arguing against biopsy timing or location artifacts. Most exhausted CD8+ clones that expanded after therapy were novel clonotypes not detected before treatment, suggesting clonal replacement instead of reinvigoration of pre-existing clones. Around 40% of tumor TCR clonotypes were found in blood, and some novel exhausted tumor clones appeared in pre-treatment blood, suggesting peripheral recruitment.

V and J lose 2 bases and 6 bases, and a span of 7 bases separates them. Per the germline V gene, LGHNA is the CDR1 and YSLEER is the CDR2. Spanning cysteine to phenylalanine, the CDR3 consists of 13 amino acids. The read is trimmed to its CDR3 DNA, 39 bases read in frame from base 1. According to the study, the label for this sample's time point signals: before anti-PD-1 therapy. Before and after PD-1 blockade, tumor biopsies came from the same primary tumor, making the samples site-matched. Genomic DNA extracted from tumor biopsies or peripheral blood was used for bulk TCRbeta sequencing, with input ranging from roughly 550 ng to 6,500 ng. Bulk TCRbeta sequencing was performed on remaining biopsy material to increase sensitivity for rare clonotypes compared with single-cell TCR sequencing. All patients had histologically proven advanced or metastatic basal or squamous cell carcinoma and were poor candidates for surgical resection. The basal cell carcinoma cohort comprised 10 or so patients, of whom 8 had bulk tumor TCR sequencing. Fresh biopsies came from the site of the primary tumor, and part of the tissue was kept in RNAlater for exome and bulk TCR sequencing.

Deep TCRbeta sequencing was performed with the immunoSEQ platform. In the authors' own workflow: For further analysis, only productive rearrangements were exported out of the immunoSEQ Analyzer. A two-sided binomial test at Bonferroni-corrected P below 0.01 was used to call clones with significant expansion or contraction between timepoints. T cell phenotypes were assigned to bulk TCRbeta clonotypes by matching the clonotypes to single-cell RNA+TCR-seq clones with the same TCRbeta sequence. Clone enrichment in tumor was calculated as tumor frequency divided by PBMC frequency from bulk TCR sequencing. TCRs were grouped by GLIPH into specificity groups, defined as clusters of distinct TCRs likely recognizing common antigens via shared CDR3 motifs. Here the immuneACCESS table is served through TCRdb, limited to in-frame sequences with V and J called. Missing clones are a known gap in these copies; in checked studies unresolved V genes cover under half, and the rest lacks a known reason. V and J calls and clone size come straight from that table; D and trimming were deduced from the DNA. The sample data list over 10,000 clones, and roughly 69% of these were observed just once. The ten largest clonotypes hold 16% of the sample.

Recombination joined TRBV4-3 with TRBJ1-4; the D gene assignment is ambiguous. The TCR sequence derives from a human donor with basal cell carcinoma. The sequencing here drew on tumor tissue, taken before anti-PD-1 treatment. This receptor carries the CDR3 CASSQRLDEKLFF. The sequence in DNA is TGCGCCAGCAGCCAACGTCTCGATGAAAAACTGTTTTTT.